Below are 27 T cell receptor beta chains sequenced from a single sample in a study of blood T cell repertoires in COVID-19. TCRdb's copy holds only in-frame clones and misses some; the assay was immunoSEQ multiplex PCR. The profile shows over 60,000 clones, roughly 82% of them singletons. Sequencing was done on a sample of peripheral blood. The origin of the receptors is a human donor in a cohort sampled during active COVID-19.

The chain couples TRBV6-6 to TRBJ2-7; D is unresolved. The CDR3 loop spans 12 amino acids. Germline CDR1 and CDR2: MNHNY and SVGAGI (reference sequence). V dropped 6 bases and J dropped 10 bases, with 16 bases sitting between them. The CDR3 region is CASRQSSGLQYF. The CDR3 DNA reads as TGTGCCAGCAGACAAAGTTCGGGTCTACAGTACTTC.

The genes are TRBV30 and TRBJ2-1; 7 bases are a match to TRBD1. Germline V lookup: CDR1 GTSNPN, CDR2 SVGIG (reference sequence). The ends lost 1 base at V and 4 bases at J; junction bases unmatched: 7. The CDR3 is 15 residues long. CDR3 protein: CAWSAQGQRYNEQFF. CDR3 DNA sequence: TGTGCCTGGAGTGCCCAGGGACAGCGTTACAATGAGCAGTTCTTC.

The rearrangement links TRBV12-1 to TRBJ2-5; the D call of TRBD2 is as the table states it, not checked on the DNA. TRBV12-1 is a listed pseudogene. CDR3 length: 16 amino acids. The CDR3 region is CASNYPGLAGQETQYF. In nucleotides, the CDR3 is TGTGCCAGCAACTACCCTGGACTAGCGGGACAAGAGACCCAGTACTTC.

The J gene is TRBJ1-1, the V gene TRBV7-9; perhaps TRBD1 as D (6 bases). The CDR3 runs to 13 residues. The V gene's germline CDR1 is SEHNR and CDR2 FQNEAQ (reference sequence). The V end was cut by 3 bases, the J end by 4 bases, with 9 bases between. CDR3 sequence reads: CASSFEGGTEAFF. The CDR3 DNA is TGTGCCAGCAGCTTTGAAGGGGGCACTGAAGCTTTCTTT.

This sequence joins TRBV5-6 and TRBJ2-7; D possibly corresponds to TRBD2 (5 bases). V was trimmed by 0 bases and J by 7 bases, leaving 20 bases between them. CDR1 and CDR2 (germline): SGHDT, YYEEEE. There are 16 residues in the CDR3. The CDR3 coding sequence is TGTGCCAGCAGCTTGGGCCCCGCTAGCTCCCACGGGGAGCAGTACTTC. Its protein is CASSLGPASSHGEQYF. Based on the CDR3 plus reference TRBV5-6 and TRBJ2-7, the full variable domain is DAGVTQSPTHLIKTRGQQVTLRCSPKSGHDTVSWYQQALGQGPQFIFQYYEEEERQRGNFPDRFSGHQFPNYSSELNVNALLLGDSALYLCASSLGPASSHGEQYFGPGTRLTVT.

The CDR3 reads CASSPDRTAEAFF. In DNA, the CDR3 is TGTGCCAGCAGTCCCGACAGGACTGCCGAAGCTTTCTTT. The rearrangement uses TRBV3-1 (or the pseudogene TRBV3-2) and TRBJ1-1; D perhaps matches TRBD1 (6 bases). The CDR3 totals 13 residues. Trimming removed 6 bases at V and 8 bases at J, with 16 bases between. Per the germline V gene, CDR1 is LGHDT and CDR2 is YNNKEL (reference sequence).

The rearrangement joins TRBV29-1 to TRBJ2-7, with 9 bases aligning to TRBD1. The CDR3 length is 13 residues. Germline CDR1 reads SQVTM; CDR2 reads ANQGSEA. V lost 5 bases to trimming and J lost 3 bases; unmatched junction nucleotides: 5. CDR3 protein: CSVCRDRDYEQYF. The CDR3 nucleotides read TGCAGCGTTTGCCGGGACAGGGACTACGAGCAGTACTTC.

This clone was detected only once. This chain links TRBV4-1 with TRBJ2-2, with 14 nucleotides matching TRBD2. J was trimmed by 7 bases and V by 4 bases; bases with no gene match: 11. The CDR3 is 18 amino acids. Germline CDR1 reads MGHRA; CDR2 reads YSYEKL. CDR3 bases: TGCGCCAGCAGCCCCGCGACTAGCGGGGGGGACGTAGGCGGGGAGCTGTTTTTT. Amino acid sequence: CASSPATSGGDVGGELFF.

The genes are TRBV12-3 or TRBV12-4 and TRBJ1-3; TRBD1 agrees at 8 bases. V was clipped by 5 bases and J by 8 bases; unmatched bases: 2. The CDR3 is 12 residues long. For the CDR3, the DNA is TGTGCCAGCAGTCCACAGGGGGACACCATATATTTT. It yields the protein CASSPQGDTIYF.

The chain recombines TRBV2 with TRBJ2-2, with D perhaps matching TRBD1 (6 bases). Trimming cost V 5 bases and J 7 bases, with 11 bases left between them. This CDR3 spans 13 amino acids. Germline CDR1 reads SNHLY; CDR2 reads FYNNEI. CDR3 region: CASSIQGLGELFF. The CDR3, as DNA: TGTGCCAGCAGTATTCAGGGGCTCGGGGAGCTGTTTTTT.

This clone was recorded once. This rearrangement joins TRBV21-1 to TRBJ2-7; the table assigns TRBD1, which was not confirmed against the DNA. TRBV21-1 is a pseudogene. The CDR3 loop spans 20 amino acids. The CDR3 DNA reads TGTGCCAGCAGCCCAGGAACGAAGGGACAGGGTCCCTTTTGTATCTACGAGCAGTACTTC. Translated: CASSPGTKGQGPFCIYEQYF.

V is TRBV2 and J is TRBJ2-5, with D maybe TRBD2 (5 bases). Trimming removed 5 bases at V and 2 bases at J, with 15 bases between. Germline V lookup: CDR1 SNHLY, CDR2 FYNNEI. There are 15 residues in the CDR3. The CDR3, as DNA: TGTGCCAGCAGTCCCCCCTCGGGAAGACAAGAGACCCAGTACTTC. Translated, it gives CASSPPSGRQETQYF.

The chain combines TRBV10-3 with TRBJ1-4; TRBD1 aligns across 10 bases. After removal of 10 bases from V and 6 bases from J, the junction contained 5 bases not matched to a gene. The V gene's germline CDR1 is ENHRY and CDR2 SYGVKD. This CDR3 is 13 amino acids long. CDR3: CATSGTGDEKLFF. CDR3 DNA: TGTGCCACTTCCGGGACAGGGGATGAAAAACTGTTTTTT.

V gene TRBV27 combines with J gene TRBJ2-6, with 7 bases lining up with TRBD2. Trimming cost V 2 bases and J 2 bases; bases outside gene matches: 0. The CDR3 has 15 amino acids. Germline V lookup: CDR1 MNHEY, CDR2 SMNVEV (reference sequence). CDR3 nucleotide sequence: TGTGCCAGCAGTTTAGGGGGGGCTGGGGCCAACGTCCTGACTTTC. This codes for CASSLGGAGANVLTF.

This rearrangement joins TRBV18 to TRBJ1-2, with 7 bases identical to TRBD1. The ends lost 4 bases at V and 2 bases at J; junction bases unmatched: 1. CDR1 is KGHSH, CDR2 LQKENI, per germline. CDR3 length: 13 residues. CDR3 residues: CASSQQGNYGYTF. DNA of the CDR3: TGTGCCAGCTCACAACAGGGGAACTATGGCTACACCTTC.

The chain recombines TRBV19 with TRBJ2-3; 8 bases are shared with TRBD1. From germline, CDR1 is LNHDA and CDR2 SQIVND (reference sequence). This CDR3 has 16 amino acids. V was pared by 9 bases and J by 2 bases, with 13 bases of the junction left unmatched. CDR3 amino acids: CASRPSRDRPTDTQYF. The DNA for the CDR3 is TGTGCCAGCCGACCCTCGAGGGACAGGCCCACAGATACGCAGTATTTT. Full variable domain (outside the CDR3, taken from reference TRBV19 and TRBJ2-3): DGGITQSPKYLFRKEGQNVTLSCEQNLNHDAMYWYRQDPGQGLRLIYYSQIVNDFQKGDIAEGYSVSREKKESFPLTVTSAQKNPTAFYLCASRPSRDRPTDTQYFGPGTRLTVL.

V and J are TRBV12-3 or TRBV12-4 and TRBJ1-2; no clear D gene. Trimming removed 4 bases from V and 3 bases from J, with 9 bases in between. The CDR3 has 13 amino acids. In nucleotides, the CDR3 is TGTGCCAGCAGTTACGGGAGGGACTATGGCTACACCTTC. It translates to CASSYGRDYGYTF.

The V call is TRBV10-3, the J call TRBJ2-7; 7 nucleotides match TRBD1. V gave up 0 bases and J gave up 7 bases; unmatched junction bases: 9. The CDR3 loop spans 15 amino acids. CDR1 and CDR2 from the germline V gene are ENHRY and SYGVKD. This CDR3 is CAISESYNRGGEQYF. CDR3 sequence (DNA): TGTGCCATCAGTGAGTCCTATAACAGGGGCGGGGAGCAGTACTTC.

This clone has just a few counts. The CDR3 DNA follows: TGTGCCAGCAGCGTCATGGAGGGGCGTAGCACTGAAGCTTTCTTT. Its protein product is CASSVMEGRSTEAFF. The chain is built from TRBV7-3 and TRBJ1-1; perhaps TRBD1 as D (5 bases). Looked up from germline, CDR1 is SGHTA and CDR2 is FQGTGA. V was clipped by 5 bases and J by 4 bases, with 17 bases between them. The CDR3 is 15 residues long.

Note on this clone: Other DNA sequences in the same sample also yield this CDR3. DNA for the CDR3: TGTGCCTGGAGTGCCCCCAGTGGGGCTGAGACCCAGTACTTC. Translation gives CAWSAPSGAETQYF. The rearrangement joins TRBV30 to TRBJ2-5; D might be TRBD1 (5 bases). Trimming removed 1 base at V and 5 bases at J, with 14 bases between. Germline CDR1 reads GTSNPN; CDR2 reads SVGIG (reference sequence). There are 14 residues in the CDR3.

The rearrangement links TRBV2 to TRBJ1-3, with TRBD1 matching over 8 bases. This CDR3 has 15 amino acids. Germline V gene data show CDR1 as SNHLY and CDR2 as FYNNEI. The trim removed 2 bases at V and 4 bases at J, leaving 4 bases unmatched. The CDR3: CASSEPGTGGNTIYF. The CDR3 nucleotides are TGTGCCAGCAGTGAACCCGGGACAGGAGGAAACACCATATATTTT. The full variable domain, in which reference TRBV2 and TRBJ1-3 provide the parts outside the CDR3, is EPEVTQTPSHQVTQMGQEVILRCVPISNHLYFYWYRQILGQKVEFLVSFYNNEISEKSEIFDDQFSVERPDGSNFTLKIRSTKLEDSAMYFCASSEPGTGGNTIYFGEGSWLTVV.

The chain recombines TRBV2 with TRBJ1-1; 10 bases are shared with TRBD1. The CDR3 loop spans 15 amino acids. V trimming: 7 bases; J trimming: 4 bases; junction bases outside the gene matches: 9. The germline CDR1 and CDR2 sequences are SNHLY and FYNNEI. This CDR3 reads CASNGDRGGFTEAFF. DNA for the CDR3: TGTGCCAGCAACGGGGACAGGGGAGGTTTCACTGAAGCTTTCTTT.

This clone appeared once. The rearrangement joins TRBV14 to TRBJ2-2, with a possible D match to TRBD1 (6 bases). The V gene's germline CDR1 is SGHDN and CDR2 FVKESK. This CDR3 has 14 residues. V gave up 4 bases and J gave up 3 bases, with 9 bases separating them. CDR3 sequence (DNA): TGTGCCAGCAGCCCACAGGGTTACACCGGGGAGCTGTTTTTT. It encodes CASSPQGYTGELFF.

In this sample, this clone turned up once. CDR3: CASSLEGRGTEAFF. The CDR3 DNA is TGCGCCAGCAGCTTGGAAGGCAGGGGCACTGAAGCTTTCTTT. The rearrangement joins TRBV5-1 to TRBJ1-1, with TRBD1 as a possible D gene (6 bases). V was clipped by 0 bases and J by 4 bases, with 10 bases between them. CDR1 and CDR2 from the germline V gene are SGHRS and YFSETQ. This CDR3 comprises 14 residues.

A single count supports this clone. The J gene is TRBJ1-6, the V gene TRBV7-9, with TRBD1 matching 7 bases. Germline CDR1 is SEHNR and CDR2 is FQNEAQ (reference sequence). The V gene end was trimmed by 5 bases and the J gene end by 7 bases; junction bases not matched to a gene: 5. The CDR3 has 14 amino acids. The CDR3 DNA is TGTGCCAGCAGCCCGGGGACAGCAAATTCACCCCTCCACTTT. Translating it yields CASSPGTANSPLHF.

The chain's CDR3 is CASSPTRDSSRSPLHF. The CDR3 bases are TGTGCCAGTAGTCCCACCCGGGACTCCAGTAGGTCACCCCTCCACTTT. The V and J genes are TRBV19 and TRBJ1-6, with TRBD1 as a possible D gene (5 bases). The germline gives CDR1 LNHDA, CDR2 SQIVND (reference sequence). V was clipped by 5 bases and J by 10 bases, with 21 bases between them. This CDR3 is 16 amino acids long.

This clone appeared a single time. The CDR3 sequence is CASSPRENTEAFF. The CDR3 DNA reads TGTGCCAGCTCACCGCGAGAAAACACTGAAGCTTTCTTT. The chain joins TRBV18 to TRBJ1-1; D is unclear. The CDR3 totals 13 residues. Per the germline V gene, CDR1 is KGHSH and CDR2 is LQKENI. The germline V and J ends were trimmed by 3 bases and 2 bases, with 7 bases remaining between them.